The clone carrying this T cell receptor beta chain was observed many times. Its antigen is undetermined. These data are taken from a study of human T cells and chemical hapten exposure. Unique molecular identifiers were attached to individual cDNA molecules during library preparation. TCRdb independently ran MiXCR on the RACE reads; one entry per CDR3 protein. The sample consists of 25,000 to 30,000 distinct CDR3 sequences, around 10% of them appearing once. Time point meaning: patch test 2, 6 weeks after DPC sensitization. The treatment: therapeutic diphenylcyclopropenone sensitization with weekly scalp DPC. The study, taken as a whole, reports: The count of PT1 expanded TCRs correlated positively with patch test score. TCRs above 1 in 1000 frequency did not change with DPC sensitization. Relative to control repertoires, expanded TCRs gave rise to significantly more large CDR3 similarity clusters.

Trimming removed 2 bases at V and 6 bases at J, with 6 bases between. This CDR3 contains 12 residues. Germline V gives CDR1 SGHTA, CDR2 FQGNSA. The genes are TRBV7-2 and TRBJ2-3; D uncertain. Material: whole blood, obtained in connection with sensitization to the hapten diphenylcyclopropenone (DPC). The receptor comes from a man aged 25 to 40 with alopecia areata. Some clones in this sample may be carry-over from other donors' samples. The CDR3 DNA sequence: TGTGCCAGCAGCTTACTAGTGGATACGCAGTATTTT. As protein: CASSLLVDTQYF.